Each of the 8 T cell receptor beta chains below was sequenced from the same sample in a study of cytomegalovirus exposure and HLA in healthy donors. Vbeta (60) and Jbeta (13) primers were used in the PCR. Some clones are missing from TCRdb's copy, which holds only in-frame ones; the method was immunoSEQ multiplex PCR. Here the sample spans about 120,000 clones, about 78% being singletons. Material: PBMCs. The receptors were gathered from a woman in her thirties or forties in good health and CMV-seropositive.

The rearrangement links TRBV29-1 to TRBJ2-1, with 7 bases fitting TRBD1. Losses at the gene ends were 0 bases for V and 8 bases for J; bases not matched to a gene: 10. The CDR3 has 15 residues. Germline V gene sequence: CDR1 SQVTM, CDR2 ANQGSEA. The CDR3 reads CSVEEGGSLVDEQFF. The DNA of the CDR3 is TGCAGCGTTGAAGAAGGGGGCAGCCTAGTTGATGAGCAGTTCTTC.

This chain links TRBV7-9 with TRBJ1-4; 7 bases are a match to TRBD1. The CDR3 spans 16 residues. The V gene's germline CDR1 is SEHNR and CDR2 FQNEAQ (reference sequence). The V gene end was trimmed by 5 bases and the J gene end by 6 bases; junction bases not matched to a gene: 12. In DNA form, the CDR3 reads TGTGCCAGCAGCCCTGGACGGACAGGAGCCCATGAAAAACTGTTTTTT. Its protein is CASSPGRTGAHEKLFF. The variable domain in full, completed from reference TRBV7-9 and TRBJ1-4, reads DTGVSQNPRHKITKRGQNVTFRCDPISEHNRLYWYRQTLGQGPEFLTYFQNEAQLEKSRLLSDRFSAERPKGSFSTLEIQRTEQGDSAMYLCASSPGRTGAHEKLFFGSGTQLSVL.

In its sample, this clone was seen a few times. J is TRBJ1-1 and V is TRBV5-5; D is unresolved. Trimming cost V 1 base and J 7 bases, with 11 bases left between them. The germline V gene encodes CDR1 SGHKS and CDR2 YYEKEE (reference sequence). The CDR3 runs 13 residues. The CDR3 region is CASSLSRELEAFF. CDR3 DNA: TGTGCCAGCAGCTTGAGCCGGGAGCTTGAAGCTTTCTTT. The full variable domain, completed using reference TRBV5-5 and TRBJ1-1, is DAGVTQSPTHLIKTRGQQVTLRCSPISGHKSVSWYQQVLGQGPQFIFQYYEKEERGRGNFPDRFSARQFPNYSSELNVNALLLGDSALYLCASSLSRELEAFFGQGTRLTVV.

This clone turned up a few times. The chain has TRBV4-3 and TRBJ2-1, with TRBD2 matching 8 bases. The CDR3 totals 15 residues. Unmatched junction bases numbered 4, after V lost 4 bases and J lost 2 bases. CDR1 and CDR2 (germline): LGHNA, YSLEER. CDR3 nucleotides: TGCGCCAGCAGCCCCGGGACTAGGGCCTACAATGAGCAGTTCTTC. Encoded protein: CASSPGTRAYNEQFF.

The J gene is TRBJ2-7, the V gene TRBV4-3; 7 bases fit TRBD2. V was pared by 1 base and J by 6 bases, with 9 bases of the junction left unmatched. This CDR3 contains 15 residues. Germline V gene lookup returns CDR1 LGHNA and CDR2 YSLEER. The CDR3 loop is CASSQGGAGSREQYF. The CDR3 bases are TGCGCCAGCAGCCAAGGGGGAGCGGGGTCCCGCGAGCAGTACTTC.

This clone was counted between two and nine times. The chain combines TRBV6-4 with TRBJ1-1; D call uncertain. CDR1 is MRHNA, CDR2 SNTAGT, per germline. V lost 3 bases and J lost 1, with 6 bases in between. The CDR3 sequence is 13 residues long. In DNA form, the CDR3 reads TGTGCCAGCAGTGAACAGAGGAACACTGAAGCTTTCTTT. As protein: CASSEQRNTEAFF.

This sequence joins TRBV7-9 and TRBJ2-7; D not resolved. The CDR3 runs 11 residues. Germline assignment: CDR1 SEHNR and CDR2 FQNEAQ (reference sequence). V lost 5 bases and J lost 1, with 3 bases in between. The CDR3 loop reads CASSTSYEQYF. CDR3 coding DNA: TGTGCCAGCAGCACATCCTACGAGCAGTACTTC.

The V gene is TRBV7-9, the J gene TRBJ1-6; 7 bases match TRBD1. With V trimmed by 5 bases and J by 7 bases, 8 bases remained unmatched. CDR3 length: 15 amino acids. CDR1 is SEHNR, CDR2 FQNEAQ, per germline (reference sequence). CDR3 nucleotide sequence: TGTGCCAGCAGCCCCCAGGGGGGTCCGAATTCACCCCTCCACTTT. Residues: CASSPQGGPNSPLHF.